Here is one TCR beta chain with its context. What it binds is not known. The source of the sample is a study of T cell repertoires in cytomegalovirus infection. Overall study findings and caveats: There were HLA-C-restricted CMV-specific TCR beta clonotypes dominating the ex vivo response.

V lost 8 bases and J lost 1, with 8 bases in between. Germline-derived CDR1 and CDR2 are ENHRY and SYGVKD. The CDR3 runs 12 residues. TCRdb redid the calling of the reads with MiXCR, one entry per CDR3 protein. Among 750,000 to 950,000 distinct CDR3 sequences listed, 25% to 35% were seen once. The chain links TRBV10-3 to TRBJ1-1, with D possibly being TRBD1 (6 bases). The sample was cultured CD8+ T cells from PBMCs, taken from culture after CMV antigen stimulation. The sequence came from a human donor in good health (CMV status not recorded). Some clones in this sample may be carry-over from other donors' samples. CDR3 residues: CAIGGPNTEAFF. CDR3 DNA: TGTGCCATCGGGGGGCCGAACACTGAAGCTTTCTTT.